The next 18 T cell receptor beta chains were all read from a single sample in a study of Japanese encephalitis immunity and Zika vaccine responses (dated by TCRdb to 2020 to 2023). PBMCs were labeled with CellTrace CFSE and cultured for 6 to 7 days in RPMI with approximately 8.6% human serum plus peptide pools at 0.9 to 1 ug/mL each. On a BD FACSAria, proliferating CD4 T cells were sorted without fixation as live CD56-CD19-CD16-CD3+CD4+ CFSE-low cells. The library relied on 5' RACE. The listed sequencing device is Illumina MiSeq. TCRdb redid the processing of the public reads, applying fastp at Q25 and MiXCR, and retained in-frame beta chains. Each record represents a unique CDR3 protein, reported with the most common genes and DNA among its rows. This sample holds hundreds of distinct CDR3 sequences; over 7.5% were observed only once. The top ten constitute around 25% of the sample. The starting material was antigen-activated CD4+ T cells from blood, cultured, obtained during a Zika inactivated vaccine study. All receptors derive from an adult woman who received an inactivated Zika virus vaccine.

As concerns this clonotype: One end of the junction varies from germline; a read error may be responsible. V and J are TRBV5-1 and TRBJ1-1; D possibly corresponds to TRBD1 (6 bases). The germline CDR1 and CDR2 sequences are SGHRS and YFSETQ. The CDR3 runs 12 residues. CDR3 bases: TGCGAAAGCAGCTCGGCAGGGGTAGAAGCTTTATTT. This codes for CESSSAGVEALF.

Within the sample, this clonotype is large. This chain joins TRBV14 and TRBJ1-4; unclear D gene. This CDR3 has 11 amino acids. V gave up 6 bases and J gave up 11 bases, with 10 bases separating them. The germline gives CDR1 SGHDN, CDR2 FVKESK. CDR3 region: CASSHGGKLFF. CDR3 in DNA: TGTGCCAGCAGTCACGGAGGGAAACTGTTTTTT.

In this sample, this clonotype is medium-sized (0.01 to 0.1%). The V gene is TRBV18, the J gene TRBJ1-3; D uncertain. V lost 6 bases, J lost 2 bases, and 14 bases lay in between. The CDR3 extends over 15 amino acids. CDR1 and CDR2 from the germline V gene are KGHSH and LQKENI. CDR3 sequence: CASSPVISPGNTIYF. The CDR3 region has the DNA TGTGCCAGCTCCCCAGTTATTAGTCCTGGAAACACCATATATTTT.

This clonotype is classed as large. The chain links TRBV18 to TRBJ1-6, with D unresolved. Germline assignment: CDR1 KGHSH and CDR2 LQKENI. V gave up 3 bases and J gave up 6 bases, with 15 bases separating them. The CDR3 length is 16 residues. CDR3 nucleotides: TGTGCCAGCTCACCGGCGACTCCCTATGGTAATTCACCCCTCCACTTT. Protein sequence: CASSPATPYGNSPLHF. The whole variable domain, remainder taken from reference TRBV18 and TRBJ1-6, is NAGVMQNPRHLVRRRGQEARLRCSPMKGHSHVYWYRQLPEEGLKFMVYLQKENIIDESGMPKERFSAEFPKEGPSILRIQQVVRGDSAAYFCASSPATPYGNSPLHFGNGTRLTVT.

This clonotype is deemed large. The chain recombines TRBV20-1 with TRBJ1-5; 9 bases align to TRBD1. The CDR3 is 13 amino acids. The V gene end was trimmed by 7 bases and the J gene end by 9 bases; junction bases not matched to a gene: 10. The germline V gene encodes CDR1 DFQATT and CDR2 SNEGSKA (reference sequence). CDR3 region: CSVEGTGIRPQHF. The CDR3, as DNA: TGCAGTGTCGAAGGGACAGGGATACGGCCCCAGCATTTT.

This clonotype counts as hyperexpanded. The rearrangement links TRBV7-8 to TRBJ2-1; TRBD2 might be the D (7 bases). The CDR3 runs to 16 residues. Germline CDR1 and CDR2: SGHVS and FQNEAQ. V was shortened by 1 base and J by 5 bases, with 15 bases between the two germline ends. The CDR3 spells CASSLVYGRGNNEQFF. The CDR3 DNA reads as TGTGCCAGCAGCTTAGTTTATGGGAGGGGGAACAATGAGCAGTTCTTC.

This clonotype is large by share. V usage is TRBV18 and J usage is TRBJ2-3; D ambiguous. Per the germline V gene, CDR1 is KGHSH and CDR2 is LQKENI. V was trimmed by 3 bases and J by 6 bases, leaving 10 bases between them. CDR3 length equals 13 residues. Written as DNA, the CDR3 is TGTGCCAGCTCACCGGGTCTCAGGGATACGCAGTATTTT. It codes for CASSPGLRDTQYF.

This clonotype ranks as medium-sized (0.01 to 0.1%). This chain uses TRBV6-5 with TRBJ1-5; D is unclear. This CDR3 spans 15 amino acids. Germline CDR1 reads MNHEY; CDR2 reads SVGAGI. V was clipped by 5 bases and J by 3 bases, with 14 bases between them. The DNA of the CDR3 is TGTGCCAGCAGTCCCCGAATACCCCTCAATCAGCCCCAGCATTTT. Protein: CASSPRIPLNQPQHF.

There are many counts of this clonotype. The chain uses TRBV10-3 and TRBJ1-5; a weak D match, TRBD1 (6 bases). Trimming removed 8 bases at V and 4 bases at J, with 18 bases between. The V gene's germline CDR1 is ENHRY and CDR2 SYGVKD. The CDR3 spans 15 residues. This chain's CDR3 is CAIGQGRVGNQPQHF. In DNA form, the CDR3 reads TGTGCCATCGGCCAGGGGAGGGTGGGGAATCAGCCCCAGCATTTT.

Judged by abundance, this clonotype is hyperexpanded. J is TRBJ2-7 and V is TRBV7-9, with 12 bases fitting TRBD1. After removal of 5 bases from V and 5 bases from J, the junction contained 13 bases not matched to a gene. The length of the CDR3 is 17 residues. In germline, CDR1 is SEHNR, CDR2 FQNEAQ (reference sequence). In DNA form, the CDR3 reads TGTGCCAGCAGCCCCCAACCCCCGGGACAGGGGGCGGACGAGCAGTACTTC. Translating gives CASSPQPPGQGADEQYF.

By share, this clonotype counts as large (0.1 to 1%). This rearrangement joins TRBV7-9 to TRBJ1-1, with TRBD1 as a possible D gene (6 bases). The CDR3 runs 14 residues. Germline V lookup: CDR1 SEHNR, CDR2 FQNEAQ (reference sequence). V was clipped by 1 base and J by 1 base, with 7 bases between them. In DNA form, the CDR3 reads TGTGCCAGCAGCTTAGGGACAGCGAACACTGAAGCTTTCTTT. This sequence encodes CASSLGTANTEAFF.

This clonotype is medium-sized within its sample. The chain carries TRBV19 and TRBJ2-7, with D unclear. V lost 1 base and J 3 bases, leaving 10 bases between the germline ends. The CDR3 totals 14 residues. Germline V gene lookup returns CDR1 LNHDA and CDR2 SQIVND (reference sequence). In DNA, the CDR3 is TGTGCCAGTAGTATAGCCGGCACTTACTACGAGCAGTACTTC. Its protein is CASSIAGTYYEQYF.

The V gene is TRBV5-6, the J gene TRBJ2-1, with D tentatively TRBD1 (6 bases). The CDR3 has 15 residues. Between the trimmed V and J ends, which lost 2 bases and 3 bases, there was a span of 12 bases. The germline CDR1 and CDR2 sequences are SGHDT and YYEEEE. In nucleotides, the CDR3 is TGTGCCAGCAGCTTACAGGGTGGTTACTACAATGAGCAGTTCTTC. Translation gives CASSLQGGYYNEQFF.

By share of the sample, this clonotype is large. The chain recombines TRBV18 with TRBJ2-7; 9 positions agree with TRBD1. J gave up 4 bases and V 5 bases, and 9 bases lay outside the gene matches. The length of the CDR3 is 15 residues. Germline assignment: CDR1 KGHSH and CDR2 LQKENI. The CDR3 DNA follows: TGTGCCAGCTCAATTGCTGGACAGGGGATATACGAGCAGTACTTC. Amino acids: CASSIAGQGIYEQYF.

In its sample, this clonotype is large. The CDR3 loop reads CASNQGTSGQETQYF. Here the CDR3 DNA reads TGTGCCAGCAATCAGGGGACTAGCGGACAAGAGACCCAGTACTTC. V and J are TRBV12-3 or TRBV12-4 and TRBJ2-5; 11 positions agree with TRBD2. The CDR3 contains 15 residues. V shed 7 bases and J 2 bases; nucleotides not matched to a gene: 6.

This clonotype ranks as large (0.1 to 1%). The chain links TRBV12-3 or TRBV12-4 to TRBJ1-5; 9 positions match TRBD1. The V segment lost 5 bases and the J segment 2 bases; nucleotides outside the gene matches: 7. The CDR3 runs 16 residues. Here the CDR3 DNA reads TGTGCCAGCAGTCCCACAGGGGGCGACGGCAATCAGCCCCAGCATTTT. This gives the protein CASSPTGGDGNQPQHF.

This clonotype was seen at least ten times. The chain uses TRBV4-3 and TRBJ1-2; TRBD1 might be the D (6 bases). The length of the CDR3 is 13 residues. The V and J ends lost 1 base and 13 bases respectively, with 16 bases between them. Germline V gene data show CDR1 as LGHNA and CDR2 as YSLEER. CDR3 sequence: CASSQGGQTTRTF. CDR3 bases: TGCGCCAGCAGCCAAGGAGGACAGACTACTCGCACCTTC.

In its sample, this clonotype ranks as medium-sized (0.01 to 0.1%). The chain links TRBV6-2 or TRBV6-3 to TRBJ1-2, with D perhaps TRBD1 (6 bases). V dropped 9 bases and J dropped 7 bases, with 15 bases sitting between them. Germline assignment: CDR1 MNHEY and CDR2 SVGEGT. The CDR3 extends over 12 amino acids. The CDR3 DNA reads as TGTGCCAGTACCCAGGGGTGGCGTGGCTACACCTTC. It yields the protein CASTQGWRGYTF.